The 16 T cell receptor beta chains reported below all come from one sample, sequenced in a study of human T cells and chemical hapten exposure. Each CDR3 protein gets one entry after TCRdb re-called the RACE reads with MiXCR. The data contain around 74,000 distinct CDR3 sequences, around a third of them singletons. Indicated time point: patch test 1, 2 weeks after DPC sensitization. Treatment meaning: therapeutic diphenylcyclopropenone sensitization with weekly scalp DPC. The input for sequencing was whole blood, taken in connection with sensitization to the hapten diphenylcyclopropenone (DPC). The origin of the receptors is a man in his forties or fifties with alopecia areata. Some clones in this sample may be carry-over from other donors' samples.

V gene TRBV28 combines with J gene TRBJ2-3, with 9 bases aligning to TRBD1. The CDR3 length is 16 residues. Germline V gene lookup returns CDR1 MDHEN and CDR2 SYDVKM. The V and J ends lost 5 bases and 2 bases, in that order; junction bases with no gene match: 8. The CDR3 protein is CASSITRTGDTDTQYF. In DNA, the CDR3 is TGTGCCAGCAGTATCACTCGGACAGGGGACACAGATACGCAGTATTTT.

This chain connects TRBV28 to TRBJ2-7; weak D call: TRBD2 (6 bases). Per the germline V gene, CDR1 is MDHEN and CDR2 is SYDVKM. This CDR3 is built from 16 residues. The V end was cut by 5 bases, the J end by 1 base, with 18 bases between. The CDR3 loop is CASSLPGLAASYEQYF. Here the CDR3 DNA reads TGTGCCAGCAGTCTGCCGGGTTTAGCGGCGTCCTACGAGCAGTACTTC.

For the CDR3, the DNA is TGTGCCAGCAGCGTCGGGGAGATTGGTGAAGCTTTCTTT. Protein product: CASSVGEIGEAFF. The chain has TRBV3-1 and TRBJ1-1; D not certain. The CDR3 consists of 13 residues. V lost 5 bases and J 7 bases, leaving 14 bases between the germline ends. Per germline, CDR1 LGHDT and CDR2 YNNKEL (reference sequence). The full variable domain, with the rest looked up from reference TRBV3-1 and TRBJ1-1, is DTAVSQTPKYLVTQMGNDKSIKCEQNLGHDTMYWYKQDSKKFLKIMFSYNNKELIINETVPNRFSPKSPDKAHLNLHINSLELGDSAVYFCASSVGEIGEAFFGQGTRLTVV.

There are a few counts of this clonotype. J is TRBJ2-6 and V is TRBV28; possibly TRBD2 for D (6 bases). Trimming removed 3 bases at V and 0 bases at J, with 15 bases between. This CDR3 region has 18 residues. Germline V gene sequence: CDR1 MDHEN, CDR2 SYDVKM. CDR3 protein: CASSFGPGLHSGANVLTF. CDR3 in DNA: TGTGCCAGCAGTTTCGGCCCGGGACTCCACTCTGGGGCCAACGTCCTGACTTTC.

This clonotype was recorded many times. V usage is TRBV28 and J usage is TRBJ2-7, with TRBD1 identical over 8 bases. Germline trimming cut 5 bases from V and 3 bases from J; bases unmatched to any gene: 6. CDR3 length equals 14 residues. Germline V lookup: CDR1 MDHEN, CDR2 SYDVKM. The CDR3 region is CASSNRDRFYEQYF. CDR3 in DNA: TGTGCCAGCAGTAACCGGGACAGGTTCTACGAGCAGTACTTC.

The chain has TRBV27 and TRBJ2-7; 13 nucleotides match TRBD2. Germline V gives CDR1 MNHEY, CDR2 SMNVEV (reference sequence). The junction had 5 bases not matched to a gene; V was cut back by 5 bases and J by 4 bases. The CDR3 is made up of 15 amino acids. The CDR3 DNA reads as TGTGCCAGCAGTATAACTAGCGGGAGGGGGTACGAGCAGTACTTC. Amino acid sequence: CASSITSGRGYEQYF.

This clonotype has a count of ten or more. The chain has TRBV7-9 and TRBJ2-3, with D perhaps given as TRBD1 or TRBD2 (5 bases each). The V gene lost 6 bases and the J gene lost 2 bases, with 21 bases spanning the gap. The CDR3 is made up of 17 amino acids. The germline gives CDR1 SEHNR, CDR2 FQNEAQ (reference sequence). The DNA of the CDR3 is TGTGCCAGCAGACTAGTCCCCGCCCAGGGATTCACAGATACGCAGTATTTT. Its translation: CASRLVPAQGFTDTQYF.

The genes are TRBV13 and TRBJ1-3; 7 bases match TRBD1. This CDR3 contains 14 residues. V was clipped by 6 bases and J by 4 bases; unmatched bases: 6. Germline loops: CDR1 PRHDT, CDR2 FYEKMQ (reference sequence). CDR3 sequence: CASRLTGVGNTIYF. The CDR3, as DNA: TGTGCCAGCAGACTTACAGGGGTCGGAAACACCATATATTTT.

The rearrangement uses TRBV12-3 or TRBV12-4 and TRBJ2-2, with a weak D call TRBD2 (5 bases). The V end was cut by 5 bases, the J end by 6 bases, with 13 bases between. This CDR3 contains 14 residues. CDR3 nucleotides: TGTGCCAGCAGTCCGAATCTGAGGGCCGGGGAGCTGTTTTTT. Its translation is CASSPNLRAGELFF.

The chain joins TRBV7-8 to TRBJ1-4; possible D gene TRBD1, 6 bases. Trimming shortened V by 5 bases and J by 2 bases, and 15 bases separated the two germline ends. Germline V CDR1 and CDR2: SGHVS, FQNEAQ. CDR3 size: 16 residues. In nucleotides, the CDR3 is TGTGCCAGCAGCCTCACGCGGGGGCTGACTAATGAAAAACTGTTTTTT. Amino acids: CASSLTRGLTNEKLFF.

This clonotype was detected many times. The chain combines TRBV5-6 with TRBJ2-5; TRBD1 matches at 9 bases. CDR1 and CDR2 (germline): SGHDT, YYEEEE. This CDR3 is 15 amino acids long. V was pared by 3 bases and J by 5 bases, with 8 bases of the junction left unmatched. In nucleotides, the CDR3 is TGTGCCAGCAGCTCAGCCGGGACAGGGTACGAGACCCAGTACTTC. Translated, it gives CASSSAGTGYETQYF.

This clonotype was found a few times. Here the CDR3 reads CSARDRLSGRGSDTQYF. In DNA form, the CDR3 reads TGCAGTGCTAGAGATCGATTATCCGGGAGGGGCTCAGATACGCAGTATTTT. The rearrangement uses TRBV20-1 and TRBJ2-3; 8 nucleotides agree with TRBD2. Germline lookup yields CDR1 DFQATT and CDR2 SNEGSKA (reference sequence). The J segment lost 4 bases and the V segment lost 0 bases, leaving 12 bases of the junction unmatched. The CDR3 sequence is 17 residues long.

This clonotype appeared a few times. The chain combines TRBV7-8 with TRBJ2-4; D is possibly TRBD1 (6 bases). The CDR3 runs to 17 residues. CDR1 SGHVS and CDR2 FQNEAQ come from the germline V gene. V was clipped by 5 bases and J by 0 bases, with 17 bases between them. CDR3 nucleotides: TGTGCCAGCAGCCCCCCAGGGGTTGATTTAGCCAAAAACATTCAGTACTTC. Protein product: CASSPPGVDLAKNIQYF.

This clonotype was counted a few times. This chain joins TRBV20-1 and TRBJ1-1; D is unresolved. Between the trimmed V and J ends, which lost 1 base and 3 bases, there was a span of 9 bases. This CDR3 is 13 amino acids long. Per germline, CDR1 DFQATT and CDR2 SNEGSKA (reference sequence). CDR3 coding DNA: TGCAGTGCTAGAGGGTCAGGACACACTGAAGCTTTCTTT. Its protein is CSARGSGHTEAFF.

The chain couples TRBV6-2 or TRBV6-3 to TRBJ2-5; TRBD2 agrees at 11 bases. The ends lost 0 bases at V and 1 base at J; junction bases unmatched: 4. The CDR3 length is 17 residues. The germline gives CDR1 MNHEY, CDR2 SVGEGT. CDR3 sequence reads: CASSYSLAGGPQETQYF. DNA of the CDR3: TGTGCCAGCAGTTACTCGCTAGCGGGAGGTCCCCAAGAGACCCAGTACTTC.

Only a few counts were recorded for this clonotype. J is TRBJ1-1 and V is TRBV13; D is unresolved. Deletions cut 5 bases from V and 10 bases from J, with 11 bases between. The germline gives CDR1 PRHDT, CDR2 FYEKMQ (reference sequence). This CDR3 is 11 amino acids long. The CDR3 sequence: CASSLLGRAFF. In DNA, the CDR3 is TGTGCCAGCAGCCTGTTAGGAAGAGCTTTCTTT.